What follows are 27 T cell receptor beta chains derived from one specimen sequenced in a study of T cell repertoires in cytomegalovirus infection. TCRdb reprocessed the reads via MiXCR and lists one record per CDR3 protein. Of a few hundred thousand distinct CDR3 sequences detected, 20% to 30% appear once; the ten largest clones hold roughly 14%. These receptors have no known antigen. The starting material was cultured PBMCs, obtained from culture after CMV antigen stimulation. The origin of the receptors is a human donor in good health (CMV status not recorded). Some clones in this sample may be carry-over from other donors' samples.

This clonotype was seen many times. Written as DNA, the CDR3 is TGTGCCAGCAGTTCCCCAGGGGCAGATACGCAGTATTTT. This gives the protein CASSSPGADTQYF. The chain links TRBV28 to TRBJ2-3; the D gene is possibly TRBD1 (6 bases). The ends were cut back, 4 bases at V and 4 bases at J, with 9 bases in the middle. The CDR3 runs to 13 residues. Germline lookup yields CDR1 MDHEN and CDR2 SYDVKM. Looking up the rest from reference TRBV28 and TRBJ2-3 gives the full variable domain: DVKVTQSSRYLVKRTGEKVFLECVQDMDHENMFWYRQDPGLGLRLIYFSYDVKMKEKGDIPEGYSVSREKKERFSLILESASTNQTSMYLCASSSPGADTQYFGPGTRLTVL.

This clonotype has just a few counts. The chain combines TRBV7-2 with TRBJ2-3, with 7 bases aligning to TRBD2. Germline CDR1 SGHTA, CDR2 FQGNSA. The trim removed 3 bases at V and 4 bases at J, leaving 4 bases unmatched. The CDR3 loop spans 14 amino acids. DNA of the CDR3: TGTGCCAGCAGCTTGGCGGGAGTAGCAGATACGCAGTATTTT. Translation gives CASSLAGVADTQYF.

This sequence joins TRBV6-6 and TRBJ2-3; 8 positions match TRBD2. The CDR3 has 15 residues. CDR1 is MNHNY and CDR2 is SVGAGI in the germline V gene (reference sequence). Trimming at V came to 4 bases and at J to 0 bases, leaving 3 bases not matched to a gene. CDR3 region: CASSSGGISTDTQYF. CDR3 sequence (DNA): TGTGCCAGCAGTTCGGGAGGGATTAGCACAGATACGCAGTATTTT.

This clonotype was recorded many times. The chain carries TRBV7-2 and TRBJ2-3, with 10 bases identical to TRBD2. Germline V CDR1 and CDR2: SGHTA, FQGNSA. CDR3 size: 15 residues. V was clipped by 2 bases and J by 8 bases; unmatched bases: 7. The CDR3 bases are TGTGCCAGCAGCTTAATCCTAGCGGGAGATGTTACGCAGTATTTT. Residues: CASSLILAGDVTQYF.

The gene calls are TRBV20-1 and TRBJ2-7, with 12 positions matching TRBD2. Germline V gene lookup returns CDR1 DFQATT and CDR2 SNEGSKA (reference sequence). The CDR3 consists of 14 residues. The J segment lost 2 bases and the V segment lost 1 base, leaving 0 bases of the junction unmatched. The CDR3 reads CSARASGRAYEQYF. CDR3 coding DNA: TGCAGTGCTAGAGCTAGCGGGAGGGCCTACGAGCAGTACTTC.

The J gene is TRBJ2-1, the V gene TRBV29-1; 12 bases line up with TRBD2. From germline, CDR1 is SQVTM and CDR2 ANQGSEA. The CDR3 covers 15 residues. The V gene end was trimmed by 6 bases and the J gene end by 5 bases; junction bases not matched to a gene: 8. The CDR3 nucleotides are TGCAGCGTAGAGATTCTAGCGGGAGGGGACAATGAGCAGTTCTTC. The encoded protein is CSVEILAGGDNEQFF.

The chain combines TRBV7-1 with TRBJ2-1, with D tentatively TRBD2 (5 bases). TRBV7-1 is noted as an ORF with a role that remains uncertain. Trimming left V 4 bases short and J 10 bases short, with 11 bases between. This CDR3 has 12 amino acids. The CDR3 DNA reads TGTGCCAGCAGCTTCAGCGGCACGGAGCAGTTCTTC. Its translation: CASSFSGTEQFF.

CDR3 DNA sequence: TGTGCCAGCAGTGTAAGGGATCAGCCCCAGCATTTT. Translating gives CASSVRDQPQHF. The gene calls are TRBV2 and TRBJ1-5; D is uncertain. Germline V gene sequence: CDR1 SNHLY, CDR2 FYNNEI. This CDR3 has 12 amino acids. Trimming pared 4 bases from V and 5 bases from J, leaving 6 bases between. Full variable domain (outside the CDR3, taken from reference TRBV2 and TRBJ1-5): EPEVTQTPSHQVTQMGQEVILRCVPISNHLYFYWYRQILGQKVEFLVSFYNNEISEKSEIFDDQFSVERPDGSNFTLKIRSTKLEDSAMYFCASSVRDQPQHFGDGTRLSIL.

V is TRBV25-1 and J is TRBJ1-3; D unresolved. The germline V gene has CDR1 MGHDK and CDR2 SYGVNS. V lost 3 bases to trimming and J lost 2 bases, with 5 bases between them. This CDR3 has 13 residues. CDR3 nucleotide sequence: TGTGCCAGCAGTGAGATTACTGGAAACACCATATATTTT. Its translation is CASSEITGNTIYF.

This chain uses TRBV4-1 with TRBJ2-1; D possibly corresponds to TRBD2 (5 bases). This CDR3 has 14 amino acids. Trimming pared 6 bases from V and 9 bases from J, leaving 18 bases between. Germline values: CDR1 MGHRA, CDR2 YSYEKL. CDR3 DNA: TGCGCCAGCAGGCCTTTTGAGGGCGCATCTGAGCAGTTCTTC. Translation: CASRPFEGASEQFF.

J is TRBJ1-2 and V is TRBV18; D may be TRBD1 (6 bases). Germline CDR1 reads KGHSH; CDR2 reads LQKENI. The CDR3 extends over 14 amino acids. V was shortened by 6 bases and J by 5 bases, with 16 bases between the two germline ends. The CDR3 DNA reads TGTGCCAGCTCCGAGTGGGGGGCGAGGTATGGCTACACCTTC. It yields the protein CASSEWGARYGYTF.

The chain links TRBV20-1 to TRBJ1-5, with D possibly matching TRBD1 (6 bases). Trimming removed 3 bases at V and 3 bases at J, with 18 bases between. Per germline, CDR1 DFQATT and CDR2 SNEGSKA (reference sequence). The CDR3 runs 16 residues. The CDR3 DNA sequence: TGCAGTGCTAGCGAAGGGGACAAGGGGTACAATCAGCCCCAGCATTTT. Protein sequence: CSASEGDKGYNQPQHF.

This chain uses TRBV6-2 or TRBV6-3 with TRBJ2-1; 14 bases fit TRBD2. CDR1 and CDR2 (germline): MNHEY, SVGEGT. The length of the CDR3 is 17 residues. V gave up 2 bases and J gave up 7 bases; unmatched junction bases: 7. The CDR3 reads CASSYAEGLAGVNEQFF. CDR3 sequence (DNA): TGTGCCAGCAGTTACGCGGAGGGACTAGCGGGAGTAAATGAGCAGTTCTTC.

In its sample, this clonotype was seen many times. The chain uses TRBV7-2 and TRBJ2-3; no reliable D call. The germline V gene encodes CDR1 SGHTA and CDR2 FQGNSA. The CDR3 loop spans 13 amino acids. V was pared by 1 base and J by 2 bases, with 4 bases between. The CDR3 is CASSLELTDTQYF. As DNA, the CDR3 is TGTGCCAGCAGCTTAGAGCTCACAGATACGCAGTATTTT.

The chain employs TRBV6-5 and TRBJ2-3; 10 nucleotides line up with TRBD2. In germline, CDR1 is MNHEY, CDR2 SVGAGI. CDR3 size: 16 residues. V lost 5 bases, J lost 5 bases, and 10 bases stayed unmatched. The CDR3: CASSGWLAGVGDTQYF. CDR3 nucleotide sequence: TGTGCCAGCAGTGGGTGGCTAGCGGGAGTTGGAGATACGCAGTATTTT.

The chain has TRBV19 and TRBJ2-7; D may correspond to TRBD1 or TRBD2 (5 bases each). This CDR3 is 13 amino acids long. V was trimmed by 6 bases and J by 5 bases, leaving 14 bases between them. In germline, CDR1 is LNHDA, CDR2 SQIVND (reference sequence). The CDR3 DNA follows: TGTGCCAGTAGCCCGTGGGGGAAGGACGAGCAGTACTTC. Translated: CASSPWGKDEQYF.

The chain carries TRBV7-2 and TRBJ2-5, with D possibly matching TRBD1 (6 bases). Germline-derived CDR1 and CDR2 are SGHTA and FQGNSA. The CDR3 is 15 amino acids. Deletions cut 5 bases from V and 1 base from J, with 14 bases between. Written as DNA, the CDR3 is TGTGCCAGCAGCCCCAACAGGGAGCTCCAAGAGACCCAGTACTTC. Translated: CASSPNRELQETQYF.

This chain joins TRBV18 and TRBJ1-1; possible D gene TRBD1, 5 bases. The germline V gene has CDR1 KGHSH and CDR2 LQKENI. The CDR3 is made up of 15 amino acids. Trimming stripped 1 base from V and 6 bases from J, with 15 bases between. In DNA, the CDR3 is TGTGCCAGCTCACCACGGCAGGGTGAAGAAGCTGAAGCTTTCTTT. The encoded protein is CASSPRQGEEAEAFF. Drawing the rest from reference TRBV18 and TRBJ1-1, the complete variable domain is NAGVMQNPRHLVRRRGQEARLRCSPMKGHSHVYWYRQLPEEGLKFMVYLQKENIIDESGMPKERFSAEFPKEGPSILRIQQVVRGDSAAYFCASSPRQGEEAEAFFGQGTRLTVV.

As DNA, the CDR3 is TGTGCCAGCAGTGAAGTAGCGGAGACCCAGTACTTC. Translating gives CASSEVAETQYF. This chain uses TRBV6-1 with TRBJ2-5; maybe TRBD2 (5 bases). V lost 1 base and J 5 bases, leaving 5 bases between the germline ends. The CDR3 has 12 residues. Germline loops: CDR1 MNHNS, CDR2 SASEGT.

The table lists this clonotype with many counts. The chain recombines TRBV7-8 with TRBJ2-5; the match to TRBD2 covers 10 bases. In germline, CDR1 is SGHVS, CDR2 FQNEAQ. Germline trimming cut 0 bases from V and 5 bases from J; bases unmatched to any gene: 15. CDR3 length equals 19 residues. The CDR3: CASSLALSSSGGGGETQYF. In nucleotides, the CDR3 is TGTGCCAGCAGCTTAGCGCTATCGTCTAGCGGGGGAGGTGGGGAGACCCAGTACTTC.

The chain employs TRBV12-3 or TRBV12-4 and TRBJ1-4; 9 nucleotides agree with TRBD1. V shed 4 bases and J 7 bases; nucleotides not matched to a gene: 7. The length of the CDR3 is 15 residues. The CDR3 sequence is CASSSWTGEGEKLFF. CDR3 bases: TGTGCCAGCAGTTCCTGGACAGGGGAAGGTGAAAAACTGTTTTTT.

This chain connects TRBV6-2 or TRBV6-3 to TRBJ1-5; weak D call: TRBD1 (6 bases). The CDR3 spans 15 residues. Per the germline V gene, CDR1 is MNHEY and CDR2 is SVGEGT. V was cut by 4 bases and J by 2 bases, with 12 bases left in between. The CDR3 reads CASSFLRQGNQPQHF. In DNA form, the CDR3 reads TGTGCCAGCAGTTTTCTTCGACAGGGCAATCAGCCCCAGCATTTT.

This chain connects TRBV7-2 to TRBJ2-3; TRBD2 agrees at 14 bases. V gave up 2 bases and J gave up 1 base; unmatched junction bases: 2. The CDR3 extends over 17 amino acids. The germline V gene has CDR1 SGHTA and CDR2 FQGNSA. CDR3 DNA sequence: TGTGCCAGCAGCTTATGGGGACTAGCGGGAGGCACAGATACGCAGTATTTT. Amino acid sequence: CASSLWGLAGGTDTQYF.

In regard to this clonotype: At one end, the junction sequence differs from germline, possibly due to a read error. The rearrangement links TRBV4-1 to TRBJ2-6; 7 nucleotides agree with TRBD2. Germline V CDR1 and CDR2: MGHRA, YSYEKL. CDR3 length: 17 residues. The DNA for the CDR3 is TGTGCCAGCAGCCAGCTAGCGGTTCTCTCTGGGGCCAACGTCCTGACTTTC. This codes for CASSQLAVLSGANVLTF.

For the CDR3, the DNA is TGTGCCAGCAGCGTCAGGGGTGTCGGAGGCAATGAGCAGTTCTTC. Translation gives CASSVRGVGGNEQFF. The V and J genes are TRBV9 and TRBJ2-1; D is perhaps TRBD1 (6 bases). CDR3 length: 15 residues. CDR1 is SGDLS and CDR2 is YYNGEE in the germline V gene. Trimming took 2 bases from V and 6 from J, leaving 15 bases between them. Variable domain in full (rest from reference TRBV9 and TRBJ2-1): DSGVTQTPKHLITATGQRVTLRCSPRSGDLSVYWYQQSLDQGLQFLIQYYNGEERAKGNILERFSAQQFPDLHSELNLSSLELGDSALYFCASSVRGVGGNEQFFGPGTRLTVL.

The chain recombines TRBV20-1 with TRBJ2-1; 8 nucleotides match TRBD2. Germline V gene data show CDR1 as DFQATT and CDR2 as SNEGSKA (reference sequence). J gave up 6 bases and V 6 bases, and 13 bases lay outside the gene matches. CDR3 length equals 15 residues. CDR3 region: CSAIPSGSRGNEQFF. The CDR3 DNA sequence: TGCAGTGCCATACCAAGCGGGAGTCGAGGCAATGAGCAGTTCTTC.

The rearrangement links TRBV29-1 to TRBJ2-1; 9 positions match TRBD2. Losses at the gene ends were 3 bases for V and 0 bases for J; bases not matched to a gene: 6. Germline assignment: CDR1 SQVTM and CDR2 ANQGSEA. The CDR3 extends over 16 amino acids. The CDR3 nucleotides are TGCAGCGTTGAGGGCCTAGCGGGAATCTCCTACAATGAGCAGTTCTTC. This translates into CSVEGLAGISYNEQFF.